Following are 27 T cell receptor beta chains from one sample sequenced in a study of blood T cells in healthy people across ages. A sample-barcoded 5' primer and a J-beta primer mix were used in a second PCR of about 7 to 12 cycles. Each CDR3 protein is one row after TCRdb ran MiXCR on the 5' RACE reads. The sample records 760,000 or so distinct CDR3 sequences, roughly 25% being singletons. This sample was also put to use in a study of T cells of mothers and their children.

The sample taken for sequencing was blood. Receptors originate from a boy aged 5-17 years in good health.

This clonotype has more than one count but fewer than ten. The chain couples TRBV5-1 to TRBJ2-3, with 10 bases that match TRBD2. Per germline, CDR1 SGHRS and CDR2 YFSETQ. The CDR3 runs to 14 residues. J lost 4 bases, V lost 7 bases, and 6 bases had no gene match. CDR3 amino acids: CASGASGGSDTQYF. CDR3 sequence (DNA): TGCGCCAGCGGTGCTAGCGGGGGTTCAGATACGCAGTATTTT.

The chain joins TRBV7-9 to TRBJ2-1, with TRBD2 matching 10 bases. The germline V gene has CDR1 SEHNR and CDR2 FQNEAQ (reference sequence). The trim removed 0 bases at V and 7 bases at J, leaving 12 bases unmatched. The CDR3 has 18 amino acids. CDR3: CASSLARGTSGAGNEQFF. DNA of the CDR3: TGTGCCAGCAGCTTAGCGAGAGGCACTAGCGGGGCCGGTAATGAGCAGTTCTTC.

On this clonotype: A read error may produce the germline difference seen at one junction end. In DNA, the CDR3 is TGTGCCAGCAGCCCCGGGACTAGCTACGCGCAGTACTTC. Translation gives CASSPGTSYAQYF. The chain combines TRBV27 with TRBJ2-7; TRBD2 agrees at 9 bases. This CDR3 region has 13 residues. In germline, CDR1 is MNHEY, CDR2 SMNVEV (reference sequence).

The chain combines TRBV7-9 with TRBJ2-5, with 9 bases lining up with TRBD1. Germline CDR1 reads SEHNR; CDR2 reads FQNEAQ (reference sequence). Trimming removed 1 base from V and 5 bases from J; junction bases left unmatched: 5. The CDR3 covers 15 residues. CDR3 DNA: TGTGCCAGCAGCTTAGTTGGACAGGGGTTTGAGACCCAGTACTTC. Protein sequence: CASSLVGQGFETQYF.

The chain combines TRBV15 with TRBJ1-5; no definite D call. CDR3 length equals 16 residues. Per germline, CDR1 LNHNV and CDR2 YYDKDF (reference sequence). The V and J ends lost 0 bases and 2 bases respectively, with 11 bases between them. CDR3 sequence reads: CATSRDQPHGNQPQHF. The CDR3 DNA reads TGTGCCACCAGCAGAGATCAGCCCCACGGCAATCAGCCCCAGCATTTT.

This clonotype was detected only a few times. This chain connects TRBV4-1 to TRBJ2-1; D is uncertain. TRBJ2-7 matches the DNA end more closely, so the J call is doubtful. The germline CDR1 and CDR2 sequences are MGHRA and YSYEKL. The length of the CDR3 is 13 residues. CDR3 sequence reads: CASSPRLGIEQYF. The CDR3 DNA reads TGCGCCAGCAGCCCCCGTCTAGGTATCGAGCAGTACTTC.

On this clonotype itself: An end of the junction differs from the germline gene, which may be a read error. This chain links TRBV27 with TRBJ1-6; D gene ambiguous. The length of the CDR3 is 12 residues. In germline, CDR1 is MNHEY, CDR2 SMNVEV (reference sequence). CDR3 in amino acids: CACSYRNSPLHF. Here the CDR3 DNA reads TGTGCCTGCAGTTATCGTAATTCACCCCTCCACTTT.

The chain links TRBV27 to TRBJ2-5; TRBD1 might be the D (6 bases). The CDR3 covers 15 residues. Trimming removed 3 bases from V and 5 bases from J, with 16 bases in between. Per germline, CDR1 MNHEY and CDR2 SMNVEV (reference sequence). CDR3 DNA: TGTGCCAGCAGTTTGGGGGCCCAAGTGGGGGAGACCCAGTACTTC. Its translation: CASSLGAQVGETQYF.

This clonotype has just a few counts. The gene calls are TRBV21-1 and TRBJ2-7; TRBD1 is taken as the D call from the table, unchecked against the DNA. TRBV21-1 is a pseudogene locus. The CDR3 runs 15 residues. The CDR3 sequence: CASSPRRKGGREQYF. The CDR3 DNA reads TGTGCCAGCAGCCCTCGACGAAAGGGGGGTAGAGAGCAGTACTTC.

This sequence joins TRBV28 and TRBJ2-6; D call uncertain. CDR1 is MDHEN and CDR2 is SYDVKM in the germline V gene. V lost 6 bases to trimming and J lost 3 bases, with 21 bases between them. The CDR3 consists of 18 residues. The CDR3 loop reads CASSPASKGRSGANVLTF. The CDR3 DNA reads as TGTGCCAGCAGCCCGGCATCGAAGGGTAGAAGTGGGGCCAACGTCCTGACTTTC.

V and J are TRBV14 and TRBJ2-2; D gene uncertain. The CDR3 totals 11 residues. CDR1 is SGHDN and CDR2 is FVKESK in the germline V gene. V gave up 3 bases and J gave up 7 bases, with 3 bases separating them. The CDR3 region has the DNA TGTGCCAGCAGCCACTTCGGGGAGCTGTTTTTT. Its protein product is CASSHFGELFF.

This clonotype has just a few counts. This rearrangement joins TRBV7-3 to TRBJ2-2, with 7 nucleotides matching TRBD2. J lost 1 base, V lost 4 bases, and 6 bases had no gene match. This CDR3 is built from 16 residues. Germline loops: CDR1 SGHTA, CDR2 FQGTGA. CDR3 bases: TGTGCCAGCAGCTCCGCCACTAGCGTGAACACCGGGGAGCTGTTTTTT. Its translation: CASSSATSVNTGELFF.

The J gene is TRBJ1-5, the V gene TRBV7-6, with a weak D call TRBD1 (5 bases). The CDR3 contains 18 residues. The V and J ends lost 4 bases and 0 bases respectively, with 19 bases between them. The germline gives CDR1 SGHVS, CDR2 FNYEAQ. This CDR3 is CASSSDSRMGFSNQPQHF. The CDR3 bases are TGTGCCAGCAGCTCAGACAGTAGGATGGGTTTTAGCAATCAGCCCCAGCATTTT. The whole variable domain, filled in from reference TRBV7-6 and TRBJ1-5, reads GAGVSQSPRYKVTKRGQDVALRCDPISGHVSLYWYRQALGQGPEFLTYFNYEAQQDKSGLPNDRFSAERPEGSISTLTIQRTEQRDSAMYRCASSSDSRMGFSNQPQHFGDGTRLSIL.

This sequence joins TRBV9 and TRBJ1-1; D uncertain. Germline CDR1 SGDLS, CDR2 YYNGEE. This CDR3 is built from 13 residues. Trimming stripped 2 bases from V and 3 bases from J, with 8 bases between. In nucleotides, the CDR3 is TGTGCCAGCAGCGTGGAAACCTACACTGAAGCTTTCTTT. It translates to CASSVETYTEAFF.

The J gene is TRBJ2-5, the V gene TRBV20-1; D remains unclear. The DNA end lines up better with TRBJ2-7; the J call may be wrong. Germline CDR1 DFQATT, CDR2 SNEGSKA (reference sequence). The CDR3 loop spans 14 amino acids. CDR3: CSAQKPGTSYEQYF. The CDR3 coding sequence is TGCAGTGCTCAAAAACCGGGTACCTCCTACGAGCAGTACTTC.

This chain links TRBV6-1 with TRBJ2-7; 8 nucleotides align to TRBD2. Germline-derived CDR1 and CDR2 are MNHNS and SASEGT. V lost 7 bases and J lost 0; bases outside the gene matches: 2. CDR3 length: 13 residues. CDR3 loop: CASTGGGSYEQYF. The CDR3 region has the DNA TGTGCCAGCACCGGGGGGGGCTCCTACGAGCAGTACTTC.

There are a few counts of this clonotype. The V and J genes are TRBV7-2 and TRBJ1-5, with a weak D call TRBD1 (5 bases). CDR1 and CDR2 from the germline V gene are SGHTA and FQGNSA. The CDR3 is 14 residues long. V lost 5 bases and J lost 0, with 8 bases in between. The CDR3 sequence is CASSHGGSNQPQHF. The CDR3 DNA reads as TGTGCCAGCAGCCATGGGGGTAGCAATCAGCCCCAGCATTTT. Filled out from reference TRBV7-2 and TRBJ1-5, the complete variable domain reads GAGVSQSPSNKVTEKGKDVELRCDPISGHTALYWYRQSLGQGLEFLIYFQGNSAPDKSGLPSDRFSAERTGGSVSTLTIQRTQQEDSAVYLCASSHGGSNQPQHFGDGTRLSIL.

This clonotype was counted a few times. The chain couples TRBV27 to TRBJ2-1; D perhaps matches TRBD2 (6 bases). The CDR3 spans 13 residues. V shed 6 bases and J shed 3 bases, with 9 bases lying between them. CDR1 is MNHEY, CDR2 SMNVEV, per germline (reference sequence). The CDR3 spells CASSSGVYNEQFF. Written as DNA, the CDR3 is TGTGCCAGCAGCTCGGGGGTCTACAATGAGCAGTTCTTC.

This sequence joins TRBV9 and TRBJ2-5; TRBD1 might be the D (6 bases). CDR1 is SGDLS and CDR2 is YYNGEE in the germline V gene. CDR3 length: 15 amino acids. Trimming pared 0 bases from V and 5 bases from J, leaving 14 bases between. CDR3 in DNA: TGTGCCAGCAGCGTAGCGGGCGGACAGTACGAGACCCAGTACTTC. It yields the protein CASSVAGGQYETQYF.

Only a few counts were recorded for this clonotype. The chain combines TRBV7-2 with TRBJ1-2; D uncertain. Trimming took 1 base from V and 7 from J, leaving 10 bases between them. The CDR3 runs 13 residues. From germline, CDR1 is SGHTA and CDR2 FQGNSA. Here the CDR3 DNA reads TGTGCCAGCAGCTTAGTCACGTCGGGTGGCTACACCTTC. It encodes CASSLVTSGGYTF.

Comment on this clonotype: Relative to the germline gene, one junction end is altered; a read error may explain this. CDR3 in DNA: TGCAGTGCTAGAGATTGGCAGGTTAATGAAAAACGGTTTTTT. Encoded protein: CSARDWQVNEKRFF. The chain employs TRBV20-1 and TRBJ1-4, with no clear D. Germline values: CDR1 DFQATT, CDR2 SNEGSKA (reference sequence). This CDR3 comprises 14 residues.

Only a few counts were recorded for this clonotype. The V and J genes are TRBV10-3 and TRBJ2-3, with 13 nucleotides matching TRBD2. The V segment lost 2 bases and the J segment 6 bases; nucleotides outside the gene matches: 11. This CDR3 comprises 18 residues. Germline V gives CDR1 ENHRY, CDR2 SYGVKD. CDR3 nucleotide sequence: TGTGCCATCAGTGAGCCAGACGGGACTAGCGGGAATGGGGATACGCAGTATTTT. Translated, it gives CAISEPDGTSGNGDTQYF.

The rearrangement joins TRBV27 to TRBJ2-1; D is unresolved. From germline, CDR1 is MNHEY and CDR2 SMNVEV (reference sequence). Trimming stripped 2 bases from V and 5 bases from J, with 7 bases between. The CDR3 length is 13 residues. CDR3 sequence reads: CASSLQDHNEQFF. The CDR3 nucleotides are TGTGCCAGCAGTTTACAGGACCACAATGAGCAGTTCTTC.

As regards this clonotype: The DNA is omitted, as the CDR3 cannot be located on it reliably, and the CDR3 follows TCRdb's listing. The chain is built from TRBV29-1 and TRBJ1-2; the table gives TRBD1 as D, unverified against the DNA. The CDR3 length equals 11 residues, ends included. The germline V gene encodes CDR1 SQVTM and CDR2 ANQGSEA. The CDR3 protein is CSVVGQGATSF.

The rearrangement uses TRBV12-3 or TRBV12-4 and TRBJ2-3; either TRBD1 or TRBD2 may fit D (6 bases each). V lost 1 base and J 4 bases, leaving 9 bases between the germline ends. This CDR3 contains 14 residues. The CDR3 spells CASSLVGGPDTQYF. CDR3 coding DNA: TGTGCCAGCAGTTTAGTCGGGGGCCCAGATACGCAGTATTTT.

This clonotype turned up a few times. The V call is TRBV7-9, the J call TRBJ1-4, with D possibly matching TRBD1 (5 bases). Germline V gene sequence: CDR1 SEHNR, CDR2 FQNEAQ (reference sequence). This CDR3 has 18 amino acids. Trimming took off 5 bases at V and 0 bases at J, with 19 bases between the two ends. CDR3 sequence: CASSPMAGMGATNEKLFF. CDR3 coding DNA: TGTGCCAGCAGCCCAATGGCAGGAATGGGGGCAACTAATGAAAAACTGTTTTTT. Full variable domain (missing parts from reference TRBV7-9 and TRBJ1-4): DTGVSQNPRHKITKRGQNVTFRCDPISEHNRLYWYRQTLGQGPEFLTYFQNEAQLEKSRLLSDRFSAERPKGSFSTLEIQRTEQGDSAMYLCASSPMAGMGATNEKLFFGSGTQLSVL.

This chain connects TRBV7-3 to TRBJ2-1; 13 bases agree with TRBD2. The junction had 11 bases not matched to a gene; V was cut back by 2 bases and J by 7 bases. CDR3 length: 18 residues. Per germline, CDR1 SGHTA and CDR2 FQGTGA. CDR3 sequence (DNA): TGTGCCAGCAGCTTACCCAACCGGACTAGCGGGAGAAGGAATGAGCAGTTCTTC. This codes for CASSLPNRTSGRRNEQFF.